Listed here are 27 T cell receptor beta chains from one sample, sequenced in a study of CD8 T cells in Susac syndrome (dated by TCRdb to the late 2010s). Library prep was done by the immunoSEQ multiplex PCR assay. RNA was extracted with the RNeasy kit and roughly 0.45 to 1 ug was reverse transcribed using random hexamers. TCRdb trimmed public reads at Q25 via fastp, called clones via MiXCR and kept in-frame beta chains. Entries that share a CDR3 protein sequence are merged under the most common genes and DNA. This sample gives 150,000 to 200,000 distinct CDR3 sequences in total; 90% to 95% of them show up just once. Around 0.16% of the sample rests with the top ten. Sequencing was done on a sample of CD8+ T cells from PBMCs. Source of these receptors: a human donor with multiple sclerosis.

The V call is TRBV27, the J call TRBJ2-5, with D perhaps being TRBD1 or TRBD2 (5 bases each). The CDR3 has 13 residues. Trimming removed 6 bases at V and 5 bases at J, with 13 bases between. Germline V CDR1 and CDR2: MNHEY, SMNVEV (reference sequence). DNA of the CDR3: TGTGCCAGCAGCGGGACCCACACGGAGACCCAGTACTTC. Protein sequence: CASSGTHTETQYF.

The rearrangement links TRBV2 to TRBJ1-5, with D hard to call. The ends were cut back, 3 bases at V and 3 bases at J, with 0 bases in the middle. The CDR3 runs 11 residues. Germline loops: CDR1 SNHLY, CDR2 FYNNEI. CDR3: CASSDNQPQHF. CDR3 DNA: TGTGCCAGCAGTGACAATCAGCCCCAGCATTTT.

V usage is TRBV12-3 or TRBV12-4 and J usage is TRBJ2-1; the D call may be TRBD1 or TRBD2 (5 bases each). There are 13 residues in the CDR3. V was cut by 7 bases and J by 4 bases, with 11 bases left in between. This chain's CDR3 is CASTLWGYNEQFF. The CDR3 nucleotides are TGTGCCAGCACCCTGTGGGGGTACAATGAGCAGTTCTTC.

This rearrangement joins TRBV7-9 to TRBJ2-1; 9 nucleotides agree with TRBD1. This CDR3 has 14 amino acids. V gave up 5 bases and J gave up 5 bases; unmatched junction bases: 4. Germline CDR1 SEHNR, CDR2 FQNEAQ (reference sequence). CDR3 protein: CASSGGQGNNEQFF. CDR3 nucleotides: TGTGCCAGCAGCGGCGGACAGGGGAACAATGAGCAGTTCTTC.

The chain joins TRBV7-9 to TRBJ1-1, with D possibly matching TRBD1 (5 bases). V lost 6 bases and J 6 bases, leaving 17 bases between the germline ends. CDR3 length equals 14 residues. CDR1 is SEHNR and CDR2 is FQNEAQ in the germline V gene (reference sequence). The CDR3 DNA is TGTGCCAGCAGAACAACAGGAGGGACGGCTGAAGCTTTCTTT. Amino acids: CASRTTGGTAEAFF.

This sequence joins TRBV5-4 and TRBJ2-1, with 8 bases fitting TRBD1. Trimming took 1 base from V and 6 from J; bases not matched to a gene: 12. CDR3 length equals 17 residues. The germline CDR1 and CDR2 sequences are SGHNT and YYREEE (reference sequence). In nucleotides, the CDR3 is TGTGCCAGCAGCTTGCCCTACAGGGGGGTTGAGGGCAATGAGCAGTTCTTC. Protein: CASSLPYRGVEGNEQFF.

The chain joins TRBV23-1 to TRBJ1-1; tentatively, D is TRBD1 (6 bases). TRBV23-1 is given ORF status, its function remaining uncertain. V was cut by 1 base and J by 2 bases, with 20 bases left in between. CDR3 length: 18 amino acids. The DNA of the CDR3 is TGCGCCAGCAGTCAATGGTACAGGGAGCAGCGCGAAAACACTGAAGCTTTCTTT. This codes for CASSQWYREQRENTEAFF.

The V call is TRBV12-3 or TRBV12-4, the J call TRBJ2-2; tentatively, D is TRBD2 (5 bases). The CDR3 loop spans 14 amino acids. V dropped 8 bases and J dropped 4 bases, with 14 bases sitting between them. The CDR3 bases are TGTGCCAGCGGAGATCTACGGGGCACCGGGGAGCTGTTTTTT. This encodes CASGDLRGTGELFF.

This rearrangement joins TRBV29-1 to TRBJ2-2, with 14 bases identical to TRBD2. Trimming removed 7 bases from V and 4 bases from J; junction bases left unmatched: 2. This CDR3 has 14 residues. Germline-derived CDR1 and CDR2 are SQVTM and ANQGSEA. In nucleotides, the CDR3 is TGCAGCGCCGGGACTAGCGGGGGCACCGGGGAGCTGTTTTTT. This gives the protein CSAGTSGGTGELFF.

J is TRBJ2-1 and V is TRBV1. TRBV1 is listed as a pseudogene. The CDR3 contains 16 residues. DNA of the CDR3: TGCACCAGCAGCCAAGATTTAGTGAGCTCCTACAATGAGCAGTTCTTC. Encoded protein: CTSSQDLVSSYNEQFF.

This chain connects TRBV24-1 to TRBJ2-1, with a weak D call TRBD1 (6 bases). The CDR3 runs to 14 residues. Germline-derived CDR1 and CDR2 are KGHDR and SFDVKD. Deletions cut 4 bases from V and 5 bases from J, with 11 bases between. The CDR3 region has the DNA TGTGCCACCAGTGACCCCGGACAGAACAATGAGCAGTTCTTC. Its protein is CATSDPGQNNEQFF.

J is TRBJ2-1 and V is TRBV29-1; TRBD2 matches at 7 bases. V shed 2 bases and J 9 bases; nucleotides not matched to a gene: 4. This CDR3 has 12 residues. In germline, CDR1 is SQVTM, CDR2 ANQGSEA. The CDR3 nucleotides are TGCAGCGTTGAAAGTGGGGGGGGTGAGCAGTTCTTC. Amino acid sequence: CSVESGGGEQFF.

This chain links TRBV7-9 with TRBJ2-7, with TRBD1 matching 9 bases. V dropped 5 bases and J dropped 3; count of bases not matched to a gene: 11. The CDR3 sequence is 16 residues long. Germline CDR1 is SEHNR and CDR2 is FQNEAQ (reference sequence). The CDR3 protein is CASSGKTGGIHYEQYF. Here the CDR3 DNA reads TGTGCCAGCAGCGGAAAGACAGGGGGTATTCACTACGAGCAGTACTTC. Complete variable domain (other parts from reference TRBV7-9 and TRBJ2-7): DTGVSQNPRHKITKRGQNVTFRCDPISEHNRLYWYRQTLGQGPEFLTYFQNEAQLEKSRLLSDRFSAERPKGSFSTLEIQRTEQGDSAMYLCASSGKTGGIHYEQYFGPGTRLTVT.

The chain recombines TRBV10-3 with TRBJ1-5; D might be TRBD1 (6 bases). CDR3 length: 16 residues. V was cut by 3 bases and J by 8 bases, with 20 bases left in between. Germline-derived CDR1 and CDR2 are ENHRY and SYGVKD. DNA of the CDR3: TGTGCCATCAGTGATCTTAAGGGGGGAAATATGGAGCCCCAGCATTTT. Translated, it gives CAISDLKGGNMEPQHF.

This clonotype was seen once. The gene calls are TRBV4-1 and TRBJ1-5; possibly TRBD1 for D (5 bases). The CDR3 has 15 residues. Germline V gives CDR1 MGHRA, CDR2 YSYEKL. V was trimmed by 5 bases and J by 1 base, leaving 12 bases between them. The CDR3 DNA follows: TGCGCCAGCAGCAGCCAATCAGGGAGCAATCAGCCCCAGCATTTT. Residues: CASSSQSGSNQPQHF.

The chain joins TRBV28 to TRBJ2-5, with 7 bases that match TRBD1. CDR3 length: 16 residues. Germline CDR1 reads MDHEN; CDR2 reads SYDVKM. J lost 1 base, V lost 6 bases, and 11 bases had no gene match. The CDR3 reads CASSRTGTAVQETQYF. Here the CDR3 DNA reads TGTGCCAGCAGCCGAACCGGGACAGCCGTCCAAGAGACCCAGTACTTC.

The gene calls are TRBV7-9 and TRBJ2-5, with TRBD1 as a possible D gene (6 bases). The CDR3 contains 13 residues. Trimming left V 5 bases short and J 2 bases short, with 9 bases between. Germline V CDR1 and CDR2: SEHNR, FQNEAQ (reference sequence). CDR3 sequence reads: CASSDGQQETQYF. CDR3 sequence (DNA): TGTGCCAGCAGCGACGGACAGCAAGAGACCCAGTACTTC.

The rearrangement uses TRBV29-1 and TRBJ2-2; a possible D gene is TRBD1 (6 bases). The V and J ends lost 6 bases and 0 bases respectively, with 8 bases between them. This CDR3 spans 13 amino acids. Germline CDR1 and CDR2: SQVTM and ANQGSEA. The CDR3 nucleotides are TGCAGCGTATGGACAGCGAACACCGGGGAGCTGTTTTTT. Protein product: CSVWTANTGELFF.

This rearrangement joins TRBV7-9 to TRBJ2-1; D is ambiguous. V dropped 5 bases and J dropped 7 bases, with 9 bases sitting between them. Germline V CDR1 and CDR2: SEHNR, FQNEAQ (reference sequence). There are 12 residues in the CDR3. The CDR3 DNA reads TGTGCCAGCAGCAAGCCACGTAATGAGCAGTTCTTC. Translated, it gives CASSKPRNEQFF.

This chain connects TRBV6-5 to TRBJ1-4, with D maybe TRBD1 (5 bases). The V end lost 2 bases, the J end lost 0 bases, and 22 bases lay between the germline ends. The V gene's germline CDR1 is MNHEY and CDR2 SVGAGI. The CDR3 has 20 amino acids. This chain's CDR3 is CASSYGNAGTGEATNEKLFF. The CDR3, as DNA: TGTGCCAGCAGTTACGGTAACGCCGGGACGGGCGAAGCAACTAATGAAAAACTGTTTTTT.

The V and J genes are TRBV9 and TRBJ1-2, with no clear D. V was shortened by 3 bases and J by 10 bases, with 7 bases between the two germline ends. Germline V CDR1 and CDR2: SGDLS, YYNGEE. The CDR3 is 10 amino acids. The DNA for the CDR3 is TGTGCCAGCAGCGGGACCGTCTACACCTTC. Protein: CASSGTVYTF.

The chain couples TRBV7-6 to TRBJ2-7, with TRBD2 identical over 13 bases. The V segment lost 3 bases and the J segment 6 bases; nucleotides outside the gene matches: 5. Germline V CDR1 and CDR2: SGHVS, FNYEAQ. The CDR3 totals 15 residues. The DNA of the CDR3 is TGTGCCAGCAGCTTGGGGACTAGCGGGATCTTCGAGCAGTACTTC. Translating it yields CASSLGTSGIFEQYF.

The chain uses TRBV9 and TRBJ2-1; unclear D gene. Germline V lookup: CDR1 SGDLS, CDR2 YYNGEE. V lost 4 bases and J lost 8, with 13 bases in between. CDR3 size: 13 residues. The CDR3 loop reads CASSPWSIDEQFF. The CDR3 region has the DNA TGTGCCAGCAGCCCCTGGTCTATCGATGAGCAGTTCTTC.

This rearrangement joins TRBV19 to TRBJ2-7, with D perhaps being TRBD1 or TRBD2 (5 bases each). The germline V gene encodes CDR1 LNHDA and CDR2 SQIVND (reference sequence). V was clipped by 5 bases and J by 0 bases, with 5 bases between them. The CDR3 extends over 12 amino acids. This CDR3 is CASSGGSYEQYF. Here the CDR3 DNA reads TGTGCCAGTAGTGGGGGCTCCTACGAGCAGTACTTC.

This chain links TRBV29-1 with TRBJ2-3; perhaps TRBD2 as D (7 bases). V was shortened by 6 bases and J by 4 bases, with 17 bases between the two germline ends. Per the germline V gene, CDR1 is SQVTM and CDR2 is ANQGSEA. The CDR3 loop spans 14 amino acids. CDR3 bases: TGCAGCGTGCGGAGGGGGGGTGCCCCAGATACGCAGTATTTT. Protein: CSVRRGGAPDTQYF.

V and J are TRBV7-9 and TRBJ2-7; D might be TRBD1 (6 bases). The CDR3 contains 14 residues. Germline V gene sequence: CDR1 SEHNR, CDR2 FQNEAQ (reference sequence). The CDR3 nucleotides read TGTGTCACAGCCGGGCAGGGGACATCCTACGAGCAGTACTTC. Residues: CVTAGQGTSYEQYF.

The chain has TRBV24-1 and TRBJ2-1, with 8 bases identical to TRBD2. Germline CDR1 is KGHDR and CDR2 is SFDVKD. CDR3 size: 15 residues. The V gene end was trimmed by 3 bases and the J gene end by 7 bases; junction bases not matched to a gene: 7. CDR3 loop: CATSDPGGPRNEQFF. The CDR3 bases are TGTGCCACCAGTGATCCGGGGGGGCCAAGGAATGAGCAGTTCTTC.